This T cell receptor beta chain was captured in a study of OX40 agonist ivuxolimab in advanced cancers. Study as a whole: Checkpoint inhibitors had been given previously to under 50% of patients.

Germline V gives CDR1 MNHEY, CDR2 SMNVEV (reference sequence). Trimming took off 1 base at V and 5 bases at J, with 12 bases between the two ends. The CDR3 loop spans 14 amino acids. This table comes from immunoSEQ multiplex PCR, and its TCRdb copy is limited to in-frame clones, with some not included. The data show some 87,000 clones, about 93% seen once. The source was CD4+ or CD8+ T cells sorted from blood, collected in a trial of the OX40 agonist ivuxolimab. The TCR was taken from an adult with an advanced solid tumor such as melanoma, head and neck, liver or kidney cancer. This chain connects TRBV27 to TRBJ2-7, with D possibly matching TRBD2 (6 bases). In DNA form, the CDR3 reads TGTGCCAGCAGTTTATACCCGGGAGCCCACGAGCAGTACTTC. Its protein product is CASSLYPGAHEQYF.